What follows are 13 T cell receptor beta chains derived from one specimen sequenced in a study of cytomegalovirus exposure and HLA in healthy donors. Both 60 Vbeta primers and 13 Jbeta primers went into the PCR. Sequenced by immunoSEQ multiplex PCR; TCRdb stores in-frame clones only, minus some. The sample holds 93,000 or so clones, around 77% seen once. The specimen sequenced was PBMCs. These TCRs come from a man aged 50 to 60 in good health and CMV-seropositive.

J is TRBJ2-1 and V is TRBV5-6; TRBD1 matches at 7 bases. Per germline, CDR1 SGHDT and CDR2 YYEEEE. Trimming cost V 3 bases and J 6 bases; bases outside gene matches: 9. The CDR3 sequence is 15 residues long. The CDR3, as DNA: TGTGCCAGCAGCTACACGGGACAGCATAGCAATGAGCAGTTCTTC. This sequence encodes CASSYTGQHSNEQFF.

This clone has just one count. The V call is TRBV2, the J call TRBJ2-5, with D possibly being TRBD1 (5 bases). Germline lookup yields CDR1 SNHLY and CDR2 FYNNEI. Trimming pared 5 bases from V and 3 bases from J, leaving 10 bases between. The CDR3 runs 13 residues. CDR3 loop: CASSPGREETQYF. The CDR3 DNA reads as TGTGCCAGCAGTCCTGGCAGGGAAGAGACCCAGTACTTC.

The J gene is TRBJ2-5, the V gene TRBV2; TRBD2 is a possible D gene (6 bases). CDR3 size: 12 residues. The V gene's germline CDR1 is SNHLY and CDR2 FYNNEI. Trimming removed 8 bases at V and 4 bases at J, with 11 bases between. The CDR3 nucleotides are TGTGCCAGCGGGGGGAGCGGAGAGACCCAGTACTTC. Encoded protein: CASGGSGETQYF.

V gene TRBV19 combines with J gene TRBJ1-5; D gene ambiguous. The germline V gene encodes CDR1 LNHDA and CDR2 SQIVND (reference sequence). CDR3 length: 14 amino acids. Trimming took 3 bases from V and 0 from J, leaving 6 bases between them. CDR3: CASSITVSNQPQHF. In DNA form, the CDR3 reads TGTGCCAGTAGTATCACGGTTAGCAATCAGCCCCAGCATTTT.

The rearrangement links TRBV6-5 to TRBJ2-1; D call uncertain. Trimming pared 6 bases from V and 4 bases from J, leaving 16 bases between. Germline V lookup: CDR1 MNHEY, CDR2 SVGAGI. The CDR3 loop spans 15 amino acids. CDR3 amino acids: CASSANGAPYNEQFF. CDR3 bases: TGTGCCAGCAGCGCAAATGGAGCGCCTTACAATGAGCAGTTCTTC.

The rearrangement joins TRBV9 to TRBJ2-7, with TRBD2 as a possible D gene (6 bases). CDR3 length equals 17 residues. Trimming pared 4 bases from V and 1 base from J, leaving 21 bases between. Germline V gene data show CDR1 as SGDLS and CDR2 as YYNGEE. CDR3 sequence reads: CASSHPRWEEGSYEQYF. The CDR3 DNA sequence: TGTGCCAGCAGCCACCCCCGGTGGGAGGAGGGATCCTACGAGCAGTACTTC.

The V call is TRBV9, the J call TRBJ2-3; 10 positions match TRBD1. This CDR3 contains 15 residues. Unmatched junction bases numbered 7, after V lost 2 bases and J lost 7 bases. CDR1 and CDR2 from the germline V gene are SGDLS and YYNGEE. The CDR3 DNA sequence: TGTGCCAGCAGCGTCGGGACAGGGGTTCAAAATACGCAGTATTTT. Residues: CASSVGTGVQNTQYF.

The V and J genes are TRBV27 and TRBJ1-1; 7 bases are a match to TRBD1. CDR3 length: 16 amino acids. Per germline, CDR1 MNHEY and CDR2 SMNVEV (reference sequence). The V and J ends lost 5 bases and 1 base, in that order; junction bases with no gene match: 10. The CDR3 reads CASSPGGGGKNTEAFF. Here the CDR3 DNA reads TGTGCCAGCAGTCCCGGAGGGGGCGGAAAGAACACTGAAGCTTTCTTT.

The chain carries TRBV4-3 and TRBJ2-2; TRBD2 matches at 7 bases. Germline CDR1 and CDR2: LGHNA and YSLEER. J gave up 7 bases and V 9 bases, and 2 bases lay outside the gene matches. The CDR3 contains 11 residues. CDR3 in amino acids: CARPGGGELFF. In DNA form, the CDR3 reads TGCGCCAGGCCGGGAGGCGGGGAGCTGTTTTTT.

The chain recombines TRBV4-3 with TRBJ1-2; D ambiguous. The CDR3 runs to 14 residues. Germline V gives CDR1 LGHNA, CDR2 YSLEER. V was pared by 1 base and J by 5 bases, with 11 bases between. CDR3 in DNA: TGCGCCAGCAGCCAAGGGGAGGGAGGTTATGGCTACACCTTC. Encoded protein: CASSQGEGGYGYTF.

J is TRBJ2-1 and V is TRBV11-3, with TRBD2 matching over 8 bases. Looked up from germline, CDR1 is SGHNT and CDR2 is YENEEA. With V trimmed by 5 bases and J by 7 bases, 4 bases remained unmatched. The CDR3 has 13 residues. CDR3 amino acids: CASSTGGMNEQFF. Written as DNA, the CDR3 is TGTGCCAGCAGCACGGGGGGGATGAATGAGCAGTTCTTC.

This clone was counted a few times. This sequence joins TRBV28 and TRBJ2-1, with TRBD2 matching 10 bases. This CDR3 has 18 amino acids. Trimming removed 5 bases from V and 0 bases from J; junction bases left unmatched: 10. Germline-derived CDR1 and CDR2 are MDHEN and SYDVKM. The CDR3 loop reads CASSLPSGSTASYNEQFF. As DNA, the CDR3 is TGTGCCAGCAGTCTTCCTAGCGGGAGTACCGCCTCCTACAATGAGCAGTTCTTC.

The CDR3 here is CASAADLTDTQYF. The CDR3 bases are TGCGCCAGCGCAGCGGATCTCACAGATACGCAGTATTTT. The genes are TRBV5-1 and TRBJ2-3; tentative D call: TRBD2 (5 bases). The CDR3 is 13 amino acids. The germline CDR1 and CDR2 sequences are SGHRS and YFSETQ. V was clipped by 7 bases and J by 2 bases, with 11 bases between them.